Presented here are 3 T cell receptor beta chains from one specimen sequenced in a study of early T cells in non-severe SARS-CoV-2 infection. TCRdb re-analysed the 5' RACE reads in MiXCR, keeping a single row per CDR3 protein. The repertoire includes some 30,000 distinct CDR3 sequences, 2.9% of them detected once, and 0.6% to 0.75% sits in the top ten. Material: whole blood. Receptors were obtained from an adult who was a healthcare worker with PCR-confirmed SARS-CoV-2 infection or an uninfected control (not recorded which).

This clonotype came up many times. The rearrangement uses TRBV19 and TRBJ1-5; D not resolved. V lost 10 bases, J lost 7 bases, and 20 bases lay in between. This CDR3 spans 14 amino acids. From germline, CDR1 is LNHDA and CDR2 SQIVND (reference sequence). The CDR3 spells CATTNPYKRQPQHF. As DNA, the CDR3 is TGTGCCACGACAAACCCCTATAAGCGACAGCCCCAGCATTTT.

The table lists this clonotype with many counts. V usage is TRBV12-3 or TRBV12-4 and J usage is TRBJ1-1; D unclear. The CDR3 loop spans 11 amino acids. V dropped 3 bases and J dropped 8 bases, with 7 bases sitting between them. The CDR3 sequence: CASSFSREAFF. The CDR3, as DNA: TGTGCCAGCAGTTTTTCCAGGGAAGCTTTCTTT.

This clonotype was seen ten or more times. In DNA, the CDR3 is TGTGCCAGCAGTTTGGGCGGGGATGAGCAGTTCTTC. Translating gives CASSLGGDEQFF. The chain has TRBV12-3 or TRBV12-4 and TRBJ2-1; a possible D gene is TRBD2 (6 bases). Trimming cost V 3 bases and J 8 bases, with 8 bases left between them. This CDR3 spans 12 amino acids.